The clone carrying this TCR beta chain was counted a few times. As yet, its antigen is unknown. The sample belongs to a study of T cells in Graves' hyperthyroidism and ophthalmopathy. Findings of the study overall: Ophthalmopathy was model-predicted a median around 6.7 months pre-onset.

RNA transcripts provided the source from which TCR beta CDR3 regions were amplified. Carried out on the TCR CDR3, a first-round RT-PCR used the HTBI primer set. MiXCR was run by TCRdb on the multiplex PCR reads, yielding one entry per CDR3 protein. Counted here are roughly 660,000 distinct CDR3 sequences, around 15% occurring once; the ten biggest clones make up roughly 15%. What was sequenced was blood. This TCR came from a man over 45 with Graves' hyperthyroidism.

CDR3 nucleotides: TGTGCCAGTAGTACCGAGCGGGACGGTCCATACAATGAGCAGTTCTTC. Its protein is CASSTERDGPYNEQFF. The chain combines TRBV19 with TRBJ2-1; the match to TRBD2 covers 7 bases. Germline trimming cut 4 bases from V and 4 bases from J; bases unmatched to any gene: 10. This CDR3 comprises 16 residues. Germline CDR1 LNHDA, CDR2 SQIVND (reference sequence).